The 9 T cell receptor beta chains below were found in one sample sequenced in a study of shared clonotypes between healthy human individuals (dated by TCRdb to about 2020). Receptor libraries were prepared by the immunoSEQ multiplex PCR assay. The clones in this table, taken by TCRdb from immuneACCESS, are in-frame only. Not every clone is retained; where verified, under half of the shortfall comes from an unresolved V gene, and the cause of the rest is unknown. The sample table lists approximately 1.1 million clones, about 80% of them with a count of one. The ten largest make up approximately 0.56% of the sample. Sequences were obtained from memory CD4+ T cells from PBMCs. This specimen's cell subset or site label, per the study, means: CD45RA-negative fraction. The receptors originated from a man aged 18 to 30 in good health. Some clones in this sample may be carry-over from other donors' samples.

This clone has just one count. The chain couples TRBV7-7 to TRBJ2-1, with TRBD2 as a possible D gene (8 bases). Trimming shortened V by 5 bases and J by 5 bases, and 16 bases separated the two germline ends. This CDR3 has 15 amino acids. Germline-derived CDR1 and CDR2 are SSHAT and FNYEAQ (reference sequence). The CDR3, as DNA: TGTGCCAGCAGCATAGGGGGCGGGAGGCACAATGAGCAGTTCTTC. It encodes CASSIGGGRHNEQFF.

The CDR3: CASSGRRGVNTEAFF. The CDR3 coding sequence is TGTGCCAGTAGTGGGCGACGGGGAGTGAACACTGAAGCTTTCTTT. The V and J genes are TRBV19 and TRBJ1-1; no firm D call. This CDR3 has 15 amino acids. Trimming removed 5 bases at V and 0 bases at J, with 13 bases between. Germline assignment: CDR1 LNHDA and CDR2 SQIVND (reference sequence).

The chain has TRBV19 and TRBJ2-3, with a tentative D call TRBD1 (6 bases). The CDR3 totals 14 residues. Germline V gene sequence: CDR1 LNHDA, CDR2 SQIVND (reference sequence). Trimming cost V 4 bases and J 7 bases, with 15 bases left between them. The CDR3 nucleotides read TGTGCCAGTAGTAATGGGGGCACTGGAAATACGCAGTATTTT. Its protein is CASSNGGTGNTQYF.

This rearrangement joins TRBV5-1 to TRBJ1-4; the D gene is possibly TRBD1 (6 bases). Per the germline V gene, CDR1 is SGHRS and CDR2 is YFSETQ. The CDR3 contains 15 residues. V dropped 0 bases and J dropped 7 bases, with 13 bases sitting between them. The DNA for the CDR3 is TGCGCCAGCAGCTTGGGGCAGGGGTTCAGTGAAAAACTGTTTTTT. Translated, it gives CASSLGQGFSEKLFF.

This chain uses TRBV7-2 with TRBJ1-2, with 8 bases fitting TRBD1. Germline CDR1 SGHTA, CDR2 FQGNSA. This CDR3 region has 15 residues. V lost 5 bases to trimming and J lost 4 bases; unmatched junction nucleotides: 9. The CDR3 spells CASSTGRGLGYGYTF. DNA for the CDR3: TGTGCCAGCAGCACGGGCAGGGGGCTGGGCTATGGCTACACCTTC.

This clone occurred many times. The chain recombines TRBV30 with TRBJ1-1; a weak D match, TRBD1 (6 bases). Germline assignment: CDR1 GTSNPN and CDR2 SVGIG (reference sequence). With 3 bases removed from V and 3 bases from J, the gap between germline ends came to 14 bases. This CDR3 contains 14 residues. The CDR3 DNA follows: TGTGCCTGGAGGGAGTTGACAGGTCACACTGAAGCTTTCTTT. It codes for CAWRELTGHTEAFF.

The chain carries TRBV9 and TRBJ2-1; 13 bases match TRBD2. This CDR3 spans 15 amino acids. Germline V CDR1 and CDR2: SGDLS, YYNGEE. V gave up 0 bases and J gave up 10 bases; unmatched junction bases: 4. CDR3 sequence (DNA): TGTGCCAGCAGCGTAGTAGGACTAGCGGGAGAGGAGCAGTTCTTC. The encoded protein is CASSVVGLAGEEQFF.

The genes are TRBV5-1 and TRBJ2-1, with 9 bases identical to TRBD1. CDR1 and CDR2 (germline): SGHRS, YFSETQ. The trim removed 3 bases at V and 9 bases at J, leaving 4 bases unmatched. The CDR3 runs 13 residues. The CDR3 DNA reads as TGCGCCAGCAGCTCGGACAGGGGAGGTGAGCAGTTCTTC. This encodes CASSSDRGGEQFF.

This clone was seen only once. The V call is TRBV20-1, the J call TRBJ2-1; no firm D call. Germline V lookup: CDR1 DFQATT, CDR2 SNEGSKA (reference sequence). The ends were cut back, 6 bases at V and 7 bases at J, with 7 bases in the middle. The CDR3 has 10 residues. This CDR3 reads CSAGENEQFF. CDR3 sequence (DNA): TGCAGTGCCGGAGAGAATGAGCAGTTCTTC.